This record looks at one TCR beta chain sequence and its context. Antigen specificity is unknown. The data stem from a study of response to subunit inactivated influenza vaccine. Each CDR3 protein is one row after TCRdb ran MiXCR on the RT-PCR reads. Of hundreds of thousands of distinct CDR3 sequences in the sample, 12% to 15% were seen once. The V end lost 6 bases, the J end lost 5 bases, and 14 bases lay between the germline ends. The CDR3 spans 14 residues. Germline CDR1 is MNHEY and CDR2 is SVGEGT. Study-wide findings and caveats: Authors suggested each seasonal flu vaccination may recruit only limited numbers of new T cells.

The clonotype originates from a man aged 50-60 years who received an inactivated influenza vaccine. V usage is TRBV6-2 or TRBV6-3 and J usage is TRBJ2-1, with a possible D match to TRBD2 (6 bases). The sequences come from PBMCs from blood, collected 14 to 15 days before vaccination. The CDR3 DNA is TGTGCCAGCAGGAAATTAGCGGCCGACAATGAGCAGTTCTTC. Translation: CASRKLAADNEQFF.